This T cell receptor beta chain was identified during a study of cytomegalovirus exposure and HLA in healthy donors. Study findings and constraints: One later analysis reportedly identified an Asian-associated ancestry cluster that showed fewer N-insertions than the approximately 670-donor mean. Later on, a genetic analysis was performed. It linked a missense variant in DCLRE1C with V- and J-gene trimming of TCR beta.

Worth noting for this clone: Antigen specificity is unknown.

PCR involved 60 Vbeta and 13 Jbeta primers. The method was immunoSEQ multiplex PCR; TCRdb's version includes in-frame clones alone and lacks a portion of them. The table lists about 120,000 clones, more than 60% of them singletons. Sequencing input: PBMCs. The sequence came from a woman aged 40 to 55 in good health and CMV-seropositive.

CDR3 DNA sequence: TGTGCCAGCGTGCAAGGGGGAGCCACTGAAGCTTTCTTT. Protein: CASVQGGATEAFF. The chain is built from TRBV2 and TRBJ1-1, with D possibly being TRBD1 (6 bases). Trimming cost V 8 bases and J 4 bases, with 14 bases left between them. The CDR3 totals 13 residues. From germline, CDR1 is SNHLY and CDR2 FYNNEI.